This is a list of T cell receptor beta chains from one sample in a study of control samples from healthy donors and cancer patients. Libraries were prepared by immunoSEQ multiplex PCR; TCRdb keeps only in-frame clonotypes and omits some of them. The table lists almost 85,000 clones, over 90% of them singletons. Sequencing was performed on blood. These receptors were taken from a woman aged 18-35 years in good health. CDR3s include the opening cysteine and the closing phenylalanine or tryptophan. D genes are given only for firm matches. The listing skips clone size in some rows; elsewhere it reads once, few, many or a size class.

>TRBJ1-5|-|TRBV2|-
TGTGCCAGCAGAGGACAGTCTCTTCAGCCCCAGCATTTT
CASRGQSLQPQHF
>TRBJ1-2|TRBD1|TRBV5-6|once
TGTGCCAGCAGAACCCCCGATTGGATCTCCCGGGACAGGGTAGGCTACACCTTC
CASRTPDWISRDRVGYTF
>TRBJ1-3|-|TRBV19|-
TGTGCCAGTTGGAACAGGAACTCTGGAAACACCATATATTTT
CASWNRNSGNTIYF
>TRBJ2-3|-|TRBV28|-
TGTGCCAGCAGTTCTCCTAGTATCAAGGGGGCGCAGTATTTT
CASSSPSIKGAQYF
>TRBJ1-3|-|TRBV5-6|-
TGTGCCAGCAGCCGCGGGGGTATTGGAAACACCATATATTTT
CASSRGGIGNTIYF
>TRBJ1-2|TRBD1|TRBV7-2|once
TGTGCCAGCAGCTCAATGACAGGGGTTGGCTACACCTTC
CASSSMTGVGYTF
>TRBJ1-1|-|TRBV18|-
TGTGCCAGCTCACAACTAGACAAGAACACTGAAGCTTTCTTT
CASSQLDKNTEAFF
>TRBJ2-7|-|TRBV12-3/TRBV12-4|-
TGTGCCAGCAGCCCCCTGGCTGGGAACGAGCAGTACTTC
CASSPLAGNEQYF
>TRBJ2-3|-|TRBV7-9|-
TGTGCCAGCAGCTTAGCGCGGAACACAGATACGCAGTATTTT
CASSLARNTDTQYF
>TRBJ1-2|-|TRBV7-9|-
TGTGCCAGCAGCCTACCAGAGGGGTGGCTCATGGACTATGGCTACACCTTC
CASSLPEGWLMDYGYTF
>TRBJ2-7|-|TRBV7-2|-
TGTGCCAGCAGTATAAATACCTACGAGCAGTACTTC
CASSINTYEQYF
>TRBJ1-5|-|TRBV6-2/TRBV6-3|-
TGTGCCAGCAGCTTGACACCGGGGGGTCAGCCCCAGCATTTT
CASSLTPGGQPQHF
>TRBJ1-2|-|TRBV7-2|-
TGTGCCAGCAGCTTAGAGCGGGGAGGGGGGACTGTCTACACCTTC
CASSLERGGGTVYTF
>TRBJ2-7|-|TRBV24-1|-
TGTGCCACTGCGTCTAGTATCTGGGCGTCCGAGCAGTACTTC
CATASSIWASEQYF
>TRBJ1-6|-|TRBV28|once
TGTGCCAGCAGGAGGCACCTCACAGGGAATAGTGCCTATAATTCACCCCTCCACTTT
CASRRHLTGNSAYNSPLHF
>TRBJ2-7|TRBD2|TRBV9|-
TGTGCCAGCAGCCCGGGACTAGCGGCCTACGAGCAGTACTTC
CASSPGLAAYEQYF
>TRBJ2-1|TRBD2|TRBV2|-
TGTGCCAGCAGTGATTCGGCGGGGGGACGCAATGAGCAGTTCTTC
CASSDSAGGRNEQFF
>TRBJ1-1|-|TRBV7-9|-
TGTGCCAGCAGGGACGGACTGTTCGTGAACACTGAAGCTTTCTTT
CASRDGLFVNTEAFF
>TRBJ2-1|-|TRBV29-1|-
TGCAGCGTTGAAGCCGAACTAGTACTCCAGTTCTTC
CSVEAELVLQFF
>TRBJ2-7|-|TRBV4-3|-
TGCGCCAGCAGCCAAGACAAGGGGATGGTGTACGAGCAGTACTTC
CASSQDKGMVYEQYF